Below, one T cell receptor (beta chain) is given with its context. This clonotype showed up many times. Its antigen is currently not known. Qualities for individual bases were not recorded, and no much larger clone is one base off. TCR beta CDR3 regions were amplified from RNA transcripts. The first round of RT-PCR for the TCR CDR3 was performed with the HTBI primer set and the Qiagen OneStep RT-PCR kit. The libraries were constructed in a second round of multiplex PCR and then size-selected and purified. Paired-end sequencing of the libraries was performed with 100 bp reads on an Illumina HiSeq2000. Turning to the authors' computational methods: SOAPnuke was used to process the raw data, with reads discarded if the reads contained adapters or uncalled bases, had a mean Phred below 15, or lacked an exact constant-primer or identifier match. COPE v1.2.5 was used to merge the high-quality paired reads, and each unique nucleotide sequence was defined as a clonotype. MiTCR v1.1 was used to align clonotypes to the IMGT TRBV, TRBD and TRBJ reference segments. The analysis included only V-J combinations with a frequency above 0.0001, which together covered approximately 99% of the repertoires. The TCS score was defined as the ratio of F50 (clonal expansion) to E x V (chaos), calculated using BLOSUM62-based TCRdist between CDR3 peptides within each V-J. Welch's t-statistics and random forest reduced 500 to 650 V-J features to roughly 13, which were used in a naive Bayes classifier (R e1071). TCRdb's own reprocessing of the public reads used fastp at Q25 and MiXCR and kept productive beta chains. CDR3 protein duplicates are merged, each entry listing the most common genes and DNA. TCRdb, not the authors, supplied the V and J calls. This sample lists more than 300,000 distinct CDR3 sequences; 14% were detected once. The ten most abundant clones make up about 20% of the sample.

From cysteine to phenylalanine, the CDR3 is 12 amino acids long. Here the CDR3 DNA is all that survives: 36 bases in frame from base 1. CDR1 and CDR2, per the germline V gene, are SGHTA and FQGNSA. V is pared back by 4 bases and J by 10 bases, with 10 bases lying between the germline termini. The sample originates from a study of T cells in Graves' hyperthyroidism and ophthalmopathy (dated by TCRdb to the late 2010s). Looking at the study overall: Peripheral blood was sampled at the time of initial diagnosis, prior to any treatment. The roughly 91 discovery patients were randomly divided into training and test sets at a 7:3 ratio. To identify TCR V-J signatures that set the groups apart, the researchers used a discovery cohort of 100 patients, made up of 40 to 45 with Graves' ophthalmopathy and 57 with stable Graves' hyperthyroidism. Once sampling was done, hyperthyroidism patients were given methimazole at a starting dose of 30 mg daily, whereas ophthalmopathy patients were given high-dose intravenous methylprednisolone. Whether ophthalmopathy could be predicted prospectively was tested in an independent validation cohort made up of about 18 hyperthyroidism patients plus 17 patients who later progressed to ophthalmopathy. The paper describes TCR Vbeta CDR3 sequencing of 140 or so peripheral blood samples, made up of 43 ophthalmopathy patients, 70 to 80 hyperthyroidism patients and 17 progressor patients. In six Graves' hyperthyroidism patients, the study also compared T-cell repertoires from thyroid tissue with T-cell repertoires from blood. Overall study outcomes, separate from this receptor: No statistical method was used to set the sample size in advance, and investigators knew the group allocation. Ophthalmopathy was separated from stable hyperthyroidism by a 13 V-J signature model, with about 86% sensitivity and 81% to 82% specificity obtained in cross-validation and 80%/75% obtained in testing. Most expanded thyroid clonotypes (frequency above 0.001) were also detected in blood, suggesting blood repertoires may reflect thyroid immune responses. In validation, the model predicted progression to ophthalmopathy a median of roughly six months before onset, with about 64% sensitivity and 72.22% specificity.

In the ophthalmopathy patients, disease was moderately to severely active, with a Clinical Activity Score of 3 or more, a NOSPECS grade of 4 or more, and a duration of less than 3 months. The study excluded patients with uncontrolled infections, other autoimmune diseases, pregnancy or lactation. Diagnoses relied on clinical symptoms, serum thyroxine and TRAb, thyroid ultrasound and orbital computed tomography. PBMCs were separated from roughly 9.6 ml of fresh peripheral blood using Ficoll-Paque density gradient centrifugation. Trizol reagent was used to extract total RNA, and RNA quality was then checked on an Agilent 2100 Bioanalyzer.

The sequence joins TRBV7-2 to TRBJ1-4, with the identity of the D gene unclear. The TCR originated in a woman aged 25 to 45 with Graves' ophthalmopathy. The specimen sequenced was blood. The sequenced DNA: TGTGCCAGCAGCTACAACCCGGGAAAACTGTTTTTT. Its product reads: CASSYNPGKLFF.